The 21 T cell receptor beta chains below were found in one sample sequenced in a study of cytomegalovirus exposure and HLA in healthy donors. Clones were sequenced by immunoSEQ multiplex PCR, and TCRdb holds only the in-frame ones, with some missing. Counted here are 150,000 to 200,000 clones, roughly 84% occurring once; the ten biggest clones make up approximately 7%. The source material was PBMCs. The source of these receptors is a man younger than 35 in good health and CMV-seropositive.

V is TRBV7-9 and J is TRBJ2-7, with TRBD1 identical over 8 bases. The CDR3 is 15 residues long. CDR1 is SEHNR, CDR2 FQNEAQ, per germline (reference sequence). The junction had 9 bases not matched to a gene; V was cut back by 3 bases and J by 5 bases. As DNA, the CDR3 is TGTGCCAGCAGCTTGGCCGGACAGGGTCGGGACGAGCAGTACTTC. This sequence encodes CASSLAGQGRDEQYF.

CDR3 in DNA: TGCAGCGTAATGAGGGTCATGAACACTGAAGCTTTCTTT. As protein: CSVMRVMNTEAFF. The chain recombines TRBV29-1 with TRBJ1-1, with D unclear. Trimming pared 6 bases from V and 0 bases from J, leaving 11 bases between. This CDR3 region has 13 residues. CDR1 and CDR2 from the germline V gene are SQVTM and ANQGSEA.

The chain joins TRBV28 to TRBJ2-5; D possibly corresponds to TRBD2 (6 bases). With 3 bases removed from V and 4 bases from J, the gap between germline ends came to 15 bases. The CDR3 is 15 residues long. The V gene's germline CDR1 is MDHEN and CDR2 SYDVKM. This chain's CDR3 is CASSFFGGGGETQYF. The DNA of the CDR3 is TGTGCCAGCAGTTTCTTCGGGGGTGGAGGAGAGACCCAGTACTTC.

This chain links TRBV5-8 with TRBJ1-2; 7 bases align to TRBD1. This CDR3 spans 14 amino acids. Trimming at V came to 2 bases and at J to 5 bases, leaving 6 bases not matched to a gene. Germline values: CDR1 SGHTS, CDR2 YDEGEE. This CDR3 reads CASSLGTGVYGYTF. As DNA, the CDR3 is TGTGCCAGCAGCTTAGGAACAGGGGTGTATGGCTACACCTTC.

The genes are TRBV27 and TRBJ2-7, with 11 bases fitting TRBD2. Trimming at V came to 2 bases and at J to 4 bases, leaving 1 base not matched to a gene. CDR3 length: 14 amino acids. CDR1 is MNHEY and CDR2 is SMNVEV in the germline V gene (reference sequence). The CDR3 loop is CASSLTSGSYEQYF. The DNA for the CDR3 is TGTGCCAGCAGTTTAACTAGCGGGAGTTACGAGCAGTACTTC.

This chain joins TRBV9 and TRBJ2-3; a possible D gene is TRBD2 (5 bases). Germline V gene data show CDR1 as SGDLS and CDR2 as YYNGEE. The CDR3 runs 15 residues. Trimming pared 0 bases from V and 0 bases from J, leaving 8 bases between. This CDR3 is CASSVDGVSTDTQYF. DNA of the CDR3: TGTGCCAGCAGCGTAGACGGGGTTAGCACAGATACGCAGTATTTT.

The V call is TRBV28, the J call TRBJ1-4; the match to TRBD1 covers 7 bases. The CDR3 runs 17 residues. J gave up 8 bases and V 5 bases, and 17 bases lay outside the gene matches. The germline CDR1 and CDR2 sequences are MDHEN and SYDVKM. The DNA of the CDR3 is TGTGCCAGCAGTAAGGACAGGTTGACCCTGAGTCGGGAAAAACTGTTTTTT. This sequence encodes CASSKDRLTLSREKLFF.

V and J are TRBV15 and TRBJ2-4; 8 nucleotides agree with TRBD1. There are 19 residues in the CDR3. The J segment lost 0 bases and the V segment lost 3 bases, leaving 13 bases of the junction unmatched. Germline CDR1 LNHNV, CDR2 YYDKDF (reference sequence). The CDR3 DNA is TGTGCCACCAGCAGGGTGGACAGGGCACACTTTCTAGCCAAAAACATTCAGTACTTC. As protein: CATSRVDRAHFLAKNIQYF.

This chain uses TRBV7-9 with TRBJ1-2; D uncertain. The V gene lost 5 bases and the J gene lost 2 bases, with 6 bases spanning the gap. Germline V gene sequence: CDR1 SEHNR, CDR2 FQNEAQ (reference sequence). The CDR3 runs to 12 residues. Here the CDR3 reads CASSNENYGYTF. The CDR3 region has the DNA TGTGCCAGCAGCAACGAGAACTATGGCTACACCTTC.

The DNA of the CDR3 is TGTGCCAGCAGTTTGGGCCGGGACAGGGGTGGGCAGTTCTTC. Translation: CASSLGRDRGGQFF. The rearrangement joins TRBV28 to TRBJ2-1, with TRBD1 matching over 10 bases. J lost 12 bases, V lost 3 bases, and 8 bases had no gene match. The CDR3 has 14 residues. In germline, CDR1 is MDHEN, CDR2 SYDVKM.

This clone was detected only a few times. The chain joins TRBV28 to TRBJ1-3, with D possibly being TRBD1 (5 bases). Deletions cut 7 bases from V and 7 bases from J, with 17 bases between. The CDR3 is made up of 14 amino acids. Per germline, CDR1 MDHEN and CDR2 SYDVKM. The CDR3 spells CASKKDDSWNTIYF. Written as DNA, the CDR3 is TGTGCCAGCAAAAAAGACGACAGTTGGAACACCATATATTTT.

V usage is TRBV28 and J usage is TRBJ2-3; D is perhaps TRBD2 (5 bases). This CDR3 is built from 15 residues. The germline gives CDR1 MDHEN, CDR2 SYDVKM. Trimming removed 3 bases at V and 4 bases at J, with 14 bases between. CDR3 sequence (DNA): TGTGCCAGCAGTTTCGGACTCGATAACGCAGATACGCAGTATTTT. Its protein product is CASSFGLDNADTQYF.

The chain joins TRBV9 to TRBJ1-2; TRBD1 is a possible D gene (5 bases). Germline loops: CDR1 SGDLS, CDR2 YYNGEE. Trimming took off 7 bases at V and 7 bases at J, with 8 bases between the two ends. The CDR3 length is 10 residues. The CDR3 is CASRGAGYTF. CDR3 DNA: TGTGCCAGCCGCGGGGCTGGCTACACCTTC.

The rearrangement links TRBV5-4 to TRBJ2-7, with 10 bases lining up with TRBD1. Germline CDR1 and CDR2: SGHNT and YYREEE (reference sequence). The CDR3 has 16 residues. The V gene end was trimmed by 1 base and the J gene end by 3 bases; junction bases not matched to a gene: 7. The CDR3 protein is CASSLPGTGDFYEQYF. The CDR3 DNA follows: TGTGCCAGCAGCTTGCCAGGGACAGGGGATTTCTACGAGCAGTACTTC.

This sequence joins TRBV11-3 and TRBJ2-2, with 8 bases identical to TRBD2. There are 17 residues in the CDR3. The J segment lost 8 bases and the V segment lost 0 bases, leaving 11 bases of the junction unmatched. Germline CDR1 SGHNT, CDR2 YENEEA. The CDR3 sequence is CASSLDGSSGRRGELFF. CDR3 coding DNA: TGTGCCAGCAGCTTAGATGGATCGAGCGGGAGACGAGGGGAGCTGTTTTTT.

CDR3 DNA: TGTGCCACCAGCAGAGGCACAGGGGGCTTTTTTCGAGAGACCCAGTACTTC. Encoded protein: CATSRGTGGFFRETQYF. This rearrangement joins TRBV15 to TRBJ2-5; 9 nucleotides match TRBD1. This CDR3 spans 17 amino acids. Germline assignment: CDR1 LNHNV and CDR2 YYDKDF (reference sequence). With 1 base clipped from V and 4 bases from J, the junction kept 10 bases outside the gene matches.

The count of this clone is one. The chain couples TRBV6-1 to TRBJ2-1, with D perhaps TRBD1 (5 bases). V gave up 5 bases and J gave up 3 bases, with 14 bases separating them. The CDR3 has 15 amino acids. Germline lookup yields CDR1 MNHNS and CDR2 SASEGT. The CDR3 loop reads CASSNGVTVYNEQFF. DNA of the CDR3: TGTGCCAGCAGTAACGGAGTGACAGTCTACAATGAGCAGTTCTTC.

The count of this clone is one. The chain is built from TRBV28 and TRBJ1-5; 9 bases are a match to TRBD1. Germline V CDR1 and CDR2: MDHEN, SYDVKM. The CDR3 contains 18 residues. Trimming took 6 bases from V and 2 from J; bases not matched to a gene: 14. DNA for the CDR3: TGTGCCAGCAGCCTCGGGGGACAGGGTCTTGGTGGCAATCAGCCCCAGCATTTT. Protein: CASSLGGQGLGGNQPQHF.

The gene calls are TRBV11-3 and TRBJ2-3; 7 bases are shared with TRBD1. V was pared by 5 bases and J by 5 bases, with 19 bases of the junction left unmatched. The germline gives CDR1 SGHNT, CDR2 YENEEA. The CDR3 has 18 residues. Here the CDR3 reads CASSPMVKTGIKLDTQYF. DNA of the CDR3: TGTGCCAGCAGCCCAATGGTGAAGACAGGGATCAAGTTAGATACGCAGTATTTT.

V usage is TRBV5-4 and J usage is TRBJ2-3, with TRBD2 as a possible D gene (6 bases). Trimming stripped 3 bases from V and 3 bases from J, with 14 bases between. CDR3 size: 15 residues. In germline, CDR1 is SGHNT, CDR2 YYREEE (reference sequence). CDR3 loop: CASSSGGSGTDTQYF. CDR3 DNA sequence: TGTGCCAGCAGCTCCGGAGGTAGCGGAACAGATACGCAGTATTTT. The whole variable domain, remainder taken from reference TRBV5-4 and TRBJ2-3, is ETGVTQSPTHLIKTRGQQVTLRCSSQSGHNTVSWYQQALGQGPQFIFQYYREEENGRGNFPPRFSGLQFPNYSSELNVNALELDDSALYLCASSSGGSGTDTQYFGPGTRLTVL.

The chain links TRBV7-8 to TRBJ2-1; 16 bases are shared with TRBD2. After removal of 5 bases from V and 9 bases from J, the junction contained 10 bases not matched to a gene. This CDR3 has 17 residues. Germline V CDR1 and CDR2: SGHVS, FQNEAQ. CDR3 region: CASSLGTSGRAISEQFF. The CDR3 region has the DNA TGTGCCAGCAGCCTCGGGACTAGCGGGAGGGCCATAAGTGAGCAGTTCTTC. The variable domain in full, completed from reference TRBV7-8 and TRBJ2-1, reads GAGVSQSPRYKVAKRGQDVALRCDPISGHVSLFWYQQALGQGPEFLTYFQNEAQLDKSGLPSDRFFAERPEGSVSTLKIQRTQQEDSAVYLCASSLGTSGRAISEQFFGPGTRLTVL.